A single T cell receptor (beta chain) is shown here with its context. This sample is part of a study of cytomegalovirus exposure and HLA in healthy donors. The wider study: Most genotyped donors, approximately 81% of 398, had Caucasian-associated genetic ancestry.

The PCR was carried out with 60 Vbeta primers and 13 Jbeta primers. How the authors handled the data: Around 80 million unique TCR beta chains, approximately 11 million of them shared, were counted by a later analysis. Measured with immunoSEQ multiplex PCR; TCRdb has only the in-frame clones, and not every one. V and J calls and clone size are copied from that table; D and trimming were computed from the DNA. Of some 120,000 clones detected, over 8% appear once; the ten largest clones hold 5% to 6%. This sequence originates from a man aged 35-49 years in good health and CMV-seronegative. The sequenced material came from PBMCs.

For the CDR3, the DNA is TGTGCCAGCCGGCTAGCGGGGGGAGAAAACATTCAGTACTTC. Translated, it gives CASRLAGGENIQYF. V usage is TRBV5-6 and J usage is TRBJ2-4; TRBD2 agrees at 11 bases. The CDR3 totals 14 residues. V lost 7 bases and J lost 5; bases outside the gene matches: 5. Germline loops: CDR1 SGHDT, CDR2 YYEEEE.